What follows are 29 T cell receptor beta chains derived from one specimen sequenced in a study of T cells after yellow fever vaccination. TCRdb analysed the 5' RACE reads with MiXCR anew, one entry per CDR3 protein. The table has around 600,000 distinct CDR3 sequences, roughly an eighth seen once. Sample: PBMCs, taken on the day of the yellow fever booster vaccination. These receptors were obtained from a man aged 25 to 40 who received the YFV17D yellow fever vaccine.

There are a few counts of this clonotype. This sequence joins TRBV12-3 or TRBV12-4 and TRBJ2-3, with TRBD2 as a possible D gene (6 bases). The V gene lost 10 bases and the J gene lost 2 bases, with 10 bases spanning the gap. This CDR3 contains 12 residues. This CDR3 is CAKDYHTDTQYF. As DNA, the CDR3 is TGTGCCAAGGACTACCACACAGATACGCAGTATTTT.

The rearrangement links TRBV28 to TRBJ2-7; 9 bases fit TRBD1. Germline V lookup: CDR1 MDHEN, CDR2 SYDVKM. The CDR3 length is 14 residues. The V gene end was trimmed by 6 bases and the J gene end by 3 bases; junction bases not matched to a gene: 6. CDR3 residues: CASRRGGQGYEQYF. CDR3 bases: TGTGCCAGCAGGAGAGGGGGACAGGGCTACGAGCAGTACTTC.

This chain connects TRBV6-1 to TRBJ2-1; 8 bases line up with TRBD2. CDR1 and CDR2 (germline): MNHNS, SASEGT. J gave up 7 bases and V 5 bases, and 13 bases lay outside the gene matches. The CDR3 is made up of 16 amino acids. CDR3 in DNA: TGTGCCAGCAGTCCCGGGAGGGGGGAGGGCCCGAATGAGCAGTTCTTC. Protein: CASSPGRGEGPNEQFF.

This clonotype occurred many times. J is TRBJ2-3 and V is TRBV12-3 or TRBV12-4; D is possibly TRBD1 or TRBD2 (5 bases each). Trimming shortened V by 5 bases and J by 0 bases, and 15 bases separated the two germline ends. This CDR3 spans 16 amino acids. The CDR3: CASSPRDGTSTDTQYF. The CDR3 DNA is TGTGCCAGCAGTCCCAGGGACGGAACTAGCACAGATACGCAGTATTTT.

Ten or more counts support this clonotype. Germline and junction disagree at one end, which may indicate a read error. This chain links TRBV7-2 with TRBJ2-7, with no clear D. The CDR3 has 14 amino acids. In germline, CDR1 is SGHTA, CDR2 FQGNSA. This CDR3 reads CASSLGTLSYEQYF. In DNA, the CDR3 is TGCGCCAGCAGCTTGGGCACACTCTCCTACGAGCAGTACTTC.

This clonotype was seen repeatedly, ten times or more. The gene calls are TRBV5-1 and TRBJ1-1; tentatively, D is TRBD1 (5 bases). There are 13 residues in the CDR3. Trimming left V 5 bases short and J 1 base short, with 9 bases between. Germline CDR1 reads SGHRS; CDR2 reads YFSETQ. CDR3 nucleotide sequence: TGCGCCAGCAGTTTCGGGGCGAACACTGAAGCTTTCTTT. Amino acid sequence: CASSFGANTEAFF.

The rearrangement uses TRBV7-6 and TRBJ2-1; perhaps TRBD2 as D (5 bases). The CDR3 has 16 amino acids. Germline lookup yields CDR1 SGHVS and CDR2 FNYEAQ. Trimming cost V 4 bases and J 4 bases, with 17 bases left between them. CDR3 coding DNA: TGTGCCAGCAGCTGGCGAGGTATTAGGAGGTACAATGAGCAGTTCTTC. Amino acids: CASSWRGIRRYNEQFF.

This clonotype was observed a handful of times. At one of its ends the junction is not consistent with the germline gene, which may arise from a read error. The rearrangement uses TRBV10-3 and TRBJ2-3; 7 positions match TRBD2. In germline, CDR1 is ENHRY, CDR2 SYGVKD. The CDR3 is 14 residues long. The CDR3 DNA sequence: TGTGCCATCACTGAGCGGGAACCTACAGATACGCAGTATTTT. Amino acids: CAITEREPTDTQYF.

The chain joins TRBV5-1 to TRBJ2-2, with 8 bases fitting TRBD2. The length of the CDR3 is 16 residues. V lost 7 bases to trimming and J lost 4 bases; unmatched junction nucleotides: 12. Germline lookup yields CDR1 SGHRS and CDR2 YFSETQ. CDR3 DNA sequence: TGCGCCAGCCGGGCTAGCGGGCGTCGCGTCACCGGGGAGCTGTTTTTT. Protein sequence: CASRASGRRVTGELFF.

The table lists this clonotype with a few counts. The chain has TRBV27 and TRBJ1-2; D is perhaps TRBD1 (5 bases). The CDR3 spans 15 residues. CDR1 and CDR2 from the germline V gene are MNHEY and SMNVEV (reference sequence). V shed 7 bases and J shed 4 bases, with 19 bases lying between them. The chain's CDR3 is CASTSRGGMTYGYTF. In nucleotides, the CDR3 is TGTGCCAGCACCAGTCGGGGGGGGATGACCTATGGCTACACCTTC.

The chain couples TRBV15 to TRBJ1-5; D call uncertain. Trimming removed 3 bases at V and 9 bases at J, with 12 bases between. The CDR3 sequence is 13 residues long. CDR1 is LNHNV and CDR2 is YYDKDF in the germline V gene (reference sequence). The CDR3 region is CATSRAPGGPQHF. CDR3 coding DNA: TGTGCCACCAGCAGGGCACCGGGAGGGCCCCAGCATTTT.

The chain couples TRBV12-3 or TRBV12-4 to TRBJ2-5; 8 bases are a match to TRBD2. V was clipped by 6 bases and J by 2 bases; unmatched bases: 5. CDR3 size: 14 residues. The CDR3 DNA follows: TGTGCCAGCAGAATAGCGGGAAGACAAGAGACCCAGTACTTC. Protein product: CASRIAGRQETQYF.

This clonotype was observed a few times. The CDR3 coding sequence is TGCAGTGCTAATCCCGCTGCGGGAGGTGGAGAGACCCAGTACTTC. Its translation: CSANPAAGGGETQYF. The V gene is TRBV20-1, the J gene TRBJ2-5; 8 bases fit TRBD2. Germline V gene lookup returns CDR1 DFQATT and CDR2 SNEGSKA (reference sequence). The CDR3 has 15 amino acids. The trim removed 4 bases at V and 4 bases at J, leaving 11 bases unmatched.

In this sample, this clonotype turned up many times. The genes are TRBV7-2 and TRBJ2-7; 9 bases line up with TRBD1. Trimming removed 1 base from V and 2 bases from J; junction bases left unmatched: 3. This CDR3 has 15 residues. Germline values: CDR1 SGHTA, CDR2 FQGNSA. Written as DNA, the CDR3 is TGTGCCAGCAGCTTAGGGGGGACAGGGACCTACGAGCAGTACTTC. Residues: CASSLGGTGTYEQYF.

The CDR3, as DNA: TGCAGTGCTCGAGGCCTAGCGGGGGAATACGAGCAGTACTTC. It codes for CSARGLAGEYEQYF. V usage is TRBV20-1 and J usage is TRBJ2-7, with 10 bases that match TRBD2. V gave up 5 bases and J gave up 4 bases; unmatched junction bases: 8. Germline assignment: CDR1 DFQATT and CDR2 SNEGSKA (reference sequence). The CDR3 has 14 amino acids.

This clonotype was seen ten or more times. The chain links TRBV7-2 to TRBJ2-7, with 8 bases matching TRBD2. V gave up 1 base and J gave up 4 bases; unmatched junction bases: 3. The CDR3 is made up of 14 amino acids. Germline CDR1 SGHTA, CDR2 FQGNSA. CDR3 DNA: TGTGCCAGCAGCTTAGACGGGGGGGCTTACGAGCAGTACTTC. This encodes CASSLDGGAYEQYF.

The sample holds a few counts of this clonotype. The chain has TRBV6-2 or TRBV6-3 and TRBJ1-3; D gene unclear. Trimming pared 7 bases from V and 4 bases from J, leaving 11 bases between. CDR3 size: 13 residues. Looked up from germline, CDR1 is MNHEY and CDR2 is SVGEGT. The CDR3 loop is CASKRLSGNTIYF. The CDR3 bases are TGTGCCAGCAAACGACTCAGCGGAAACACCATATATTTT.

The V and J genes are TRBV12-3 or TRBV12-4 and TRBJ2-5; D possibly corresponds to TRBD2 (5 bases). The CDR3 extends over 12 amino acids. Trimming cost V 7 bases and J 2 bases, with 8 bases left between them. The CDR3 coding sequence is TGTGCCAGCAATGAGGGACAAGAGACCCAGTACTTC. This translates into CASNEGQETQYF.

Only a few counts were recorded for this clonotype. V is TRBV4-1 and J is TRBJ2-1, with D possibly TRBD2 on 5 matching bases. V gave up 1 base and J gave up 5 bases, with 9 bases separating them. The CDR3 extends over 14 amino acids. Germline CDR1 reads MGHRA; CDR2 reads YSYEKL. The DNA for the CDR3 is TGCGCCAGCAGCCAAGTTGGACTCAACAATGAGCAGTTCTTC. This gives the protein CASSQVGLNNEQFF.

In this sample, this clonotype turned up a few times. V usage is TRBV6-2 or TRBV6-3 and J usage is TRBJ2-2; D remains unclear. Trimming shortened V by 8 bases and J by 0 bases, and 13 bases separated the two germline ends. The CDR3 consists of 15 residues. Germline V lookup: CDR1 MNHEY, CDR2 SVGEGT. CDR3 nucleotides: TGTGCCAGCGGTATATTAATCGCGAACACCGGGGAGCTGTTTTTT. Encoded protein: CASGILIANTGELFF.

This clonotype has ten or more counts. The chain is built from TRBV5-1 and TRBJ2-1; no definite D call. CDR1 and CDR2 from the germline V gene are SGHRS and YFSETQ. The CDR3 is 16 residues long. Trimming removed 1 base at V and 1 base at J, with 12 bases between. CDR3 region: CASSLRTGSSYNEQFF. The CDR3 region has the DNA TGCGCCAGCAGCTTGAGGACGGGCTCGTCCTACAATGAGCAGTTCTTC.

The genes are TRBV20-1 and TRBJ2-5; 8 bases match TRBD2. Trimming cost V 5 bases and J 3 bases; bases outside gene matches: 11. CDR1 is DFQATT and CDR2 is SNEGSKA in the germline V gene (reference sequence). The CDR3 loop spans 15 amino acids. The CDR3 coding sequence is TGCAGTGCTCGACGTCCCGGGACTAGAAAAGAGACCCAGTACTTC. It is translated as CSARRPGTRKETQYF.

The chain carries TRBV10-3 and TRBJ2-7; 9 bases fit TRBD1. J gave up 5 bases and V 10 bases, and 15 bases lay outside the gene matches. The germline CDR1 and CDR2 sequences are ENHRY and SYGVKD. The CDR3 is made up of 15 amino acids. The CDR3 nucleotides read TGTGCCACCGCCAAACCGGGACAGGGTCCCAACGAGCAGTACTTC. The encoded protein is CATAKPGQGPNEQYF.

J is TRBJ2-7 and V is TRBV5-1, with 7 bases that match TRBD1. There are 15 residues in the CDR3. V shed 0 bases and J 1 base; nucleotides not matched to a gene: 4. Per the germline V gene, CDR1 is SGHRS and CDR2 is YFSETQ. The CDR3 bases are TGCGCCAGCAGCTTGGGGACAGGCGAATCCTACGAGCAGTACTTC. Its translation is CASSLGTGESYEQYF.

This rearrangement joins TRBV27 to TRBJ2-6, with 8 bases lining up with TRBD1. Trimming cost V 5 bases and J 2 bases; bases outside gene matches: 14. Germline loops: CDR1 MNHEY, CDR2 SMNVEV (reference sequence). The CDR3 contains 19 residues. CDR3 protein: CASSRLPQTGAPGANVLTF. The CDR3 coding sequence is TGTGCCAGCAGTCGACTCCCCCAGACAGGGGCCCCTGGGGCCAACGTCCTGACTTTC.

The table lists this clonotype with a few counts. V usage is TRBV6-5 and J usage is TRBJ2-7; D unclear. The CDR3 runs 12 residues. Trimming left V 5 bases short and J 7 bases short, with 12 bases between. The germline CDR1 and CDR2 sequences are MNHEY and SVGAGI. Here the CDR3 reads CASSPVGGEQYF. Here the CDR3 DNA reads TGTGCCAGCAGTCCTGTTGGTGGAGAGCAGTACTTC.

The chain recombines TRBV5-1 with TRBJ2-3; no definite D call. Per germline, CDR1 SGHRS and CDR2 YFSETQ. The CDR3 length is 13 residues. The V and J ends lost 4 bases and 2 bases respectively, with 8 bases between them. In nucleotides, the CDR3 is TGCGCCAGCAGCAGTCCTTACACAGATACGCAGTATTTT. Amino acid sequence: CASSSPYTDTQYF.

This sequence joins TRBV5-4 and TRBJ2-1; unclear D gene. The CDR3 extends over 13 amino acids. Germline V CDR1 and CDR2: SGHNT, YYREEE (reference sequence). V lost 6 bases and J lost 8, with 15 bases in between. In nucleotides, the CDR3 is TGTGCCAGCACCATAGGAGCGTCCGATGAGCAGTTCTTC. This encodes CASTIGASDEQFF.

V usage is TRBV19 and J usage is TRBJ2-1; 11 nucleotides line up with TRBD2. The CDR3 sequence is 16 residues long. In germline, CDR1 is LNHDA, CDR2 SQIVND (reference sequence). The J segment lost 0 bases and the V segment lost 8 bases, leaving 6 bases of the junction unmatched. The CDR3 sequence: CASSIAGGGSYNEQFF. CDR3 DNA sequence: TGTGCCAGTTCAATAGCGGGAGGGGGCTCCTACAATGAGCAGTTCTTC.